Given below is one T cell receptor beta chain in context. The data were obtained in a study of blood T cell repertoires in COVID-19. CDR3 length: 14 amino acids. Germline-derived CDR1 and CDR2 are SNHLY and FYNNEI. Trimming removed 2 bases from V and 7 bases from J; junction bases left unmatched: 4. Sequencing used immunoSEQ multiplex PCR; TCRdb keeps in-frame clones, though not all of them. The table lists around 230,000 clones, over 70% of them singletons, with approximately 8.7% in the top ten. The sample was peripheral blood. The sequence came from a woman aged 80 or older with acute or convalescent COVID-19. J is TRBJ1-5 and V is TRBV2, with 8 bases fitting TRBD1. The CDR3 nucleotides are TGTGCCAGCAGTGAATTTAACAGGGGGCAGCCCCAGCATTTT. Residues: CASSEFNRGQPQHF.